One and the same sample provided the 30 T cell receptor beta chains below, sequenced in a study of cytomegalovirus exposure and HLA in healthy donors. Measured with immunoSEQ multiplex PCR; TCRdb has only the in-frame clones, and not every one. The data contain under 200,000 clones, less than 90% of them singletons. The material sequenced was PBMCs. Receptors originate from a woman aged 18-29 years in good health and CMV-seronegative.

CDR3 protein: CASSSGVDGNQPQHF. The CDR3 coding sequence is TGCGCCAGCAGCTCAGGGGTTGACGGCAATCAGCCCCAGCATTTT. This chain joins TRBV5-1 and TRBJ1-5, with a weak D call TRBD1 (6 bases). In germline, CDR1 is SGHRS, CDR2 YFSETQ. The ends were cut back, 3 bases at V and 2 bases at J, with 12 bases in the middle. CDR3 length: 15 residues.

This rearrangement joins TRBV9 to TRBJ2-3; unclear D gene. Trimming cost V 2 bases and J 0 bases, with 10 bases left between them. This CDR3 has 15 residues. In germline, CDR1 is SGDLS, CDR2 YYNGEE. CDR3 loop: CASSVTLTSTDTQYF. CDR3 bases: TGTGCCAGCAGCGTCACCTTGACTAGCACAGATACGCAGTATTTT. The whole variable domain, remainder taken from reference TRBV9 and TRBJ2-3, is DSGVTQTPKHLITATGQRVTLRCSPRSGDLSVYWYQQSLDQGLQFLIQYYNGEERAKGNILERFSAQQFPDLHSELNLSSLELGDSALYFCASSVTLTSTDTQYFGPGTRLTVL.

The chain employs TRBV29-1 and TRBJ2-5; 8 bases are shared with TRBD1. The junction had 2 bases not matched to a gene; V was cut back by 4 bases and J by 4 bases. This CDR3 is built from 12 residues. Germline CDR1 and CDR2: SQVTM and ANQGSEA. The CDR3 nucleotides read TGCAGCGTTGCTGGACAGGGAGAGACCCAGTACTTC. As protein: CSVAGQGETQYF.

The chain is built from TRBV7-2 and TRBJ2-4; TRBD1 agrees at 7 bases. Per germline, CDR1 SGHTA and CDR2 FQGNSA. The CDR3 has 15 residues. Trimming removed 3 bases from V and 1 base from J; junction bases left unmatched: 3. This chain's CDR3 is CASSFDRVAKNIQYF. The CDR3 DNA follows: TGTGCCAGCAGCTTCGACAGGGTGGCCAAAAACATTCAGTACTTC.

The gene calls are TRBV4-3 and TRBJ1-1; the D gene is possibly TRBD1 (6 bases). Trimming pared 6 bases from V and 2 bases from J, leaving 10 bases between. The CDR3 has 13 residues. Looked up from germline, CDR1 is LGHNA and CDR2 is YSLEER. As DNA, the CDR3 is TGCGCCAGCAGTCCAGGGGATAACACTGAAGCTTTCTTT. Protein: CASSPGDNTEAFF.

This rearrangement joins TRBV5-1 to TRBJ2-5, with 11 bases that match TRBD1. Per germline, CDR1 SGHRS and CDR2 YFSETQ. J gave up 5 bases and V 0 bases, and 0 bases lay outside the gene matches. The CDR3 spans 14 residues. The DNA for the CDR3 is TGCGCCAGCAGCTTGGGGACAGGGGGCGAGACCCAGTACTTC. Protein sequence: CASSLGTGGETQYF.

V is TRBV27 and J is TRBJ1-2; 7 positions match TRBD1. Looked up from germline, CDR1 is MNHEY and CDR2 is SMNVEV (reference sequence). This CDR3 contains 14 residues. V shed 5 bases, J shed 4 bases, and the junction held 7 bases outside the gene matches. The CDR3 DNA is TGTGCCAGCAGTCCGACAGGGCCCCCCTATGGCTACACCTTC. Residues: CASSPTGPPYGYTF.

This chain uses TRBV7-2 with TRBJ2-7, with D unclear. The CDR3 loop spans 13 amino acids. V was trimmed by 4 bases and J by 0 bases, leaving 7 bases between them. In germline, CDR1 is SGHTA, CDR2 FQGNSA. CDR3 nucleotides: TGTGCCAGCAGCTCCTCCCCCTCCTACGAGCAGTACTTC. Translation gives CASSSSPSYEQYF.

The CDR3 DNA reads TGTGCCAGCAGTGAATTCGGGACAGGCGCTAATCAGCCCCAGCATTTT. It is translated as CASSEFGTGANQPQHF. The gene calls are TRBV6-1 and TRBJ1-5; 8 nucleotides line up with TRBD1. CDR3 length: 16 residues. Looked up from germline, CDR1 is MNHNS and CDR2 is SASEGT. J lost 4 bases, V lost 2 bases, and 7 bases had no gene match.

CDR3: CASSLAAVTGELFF. The CDR3, as DNA: TGCGCCAGCAGCTTGGCTGCGGTCACCGGGGAGCTGTTTTTT. The chain recombines TRBV5-1 with TRBJ2-2; unclear D gene. Trimming took off 0 bases at V and 4 bases at J, with 7 bases between the two ends. This CDR3 comprises 14 residues. CDR1 SGHRS and CDR2 YFSETQ come from the germline V gene.

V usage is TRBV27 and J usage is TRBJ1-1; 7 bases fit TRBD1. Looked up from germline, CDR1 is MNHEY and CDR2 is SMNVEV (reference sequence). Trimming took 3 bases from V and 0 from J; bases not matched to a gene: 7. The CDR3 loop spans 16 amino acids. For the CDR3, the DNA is TGTGCCAGCAGTTTCCGAGGGGGCACTATGAACACTGAAGCTTTCTTT. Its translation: CASSFRGGTMNTEAFF.

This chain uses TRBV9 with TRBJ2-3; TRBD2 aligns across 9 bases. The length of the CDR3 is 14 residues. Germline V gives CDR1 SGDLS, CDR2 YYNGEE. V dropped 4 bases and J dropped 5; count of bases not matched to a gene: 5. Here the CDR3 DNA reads TGTGCCAGCAGCCCGGGACTAGCCCAAGATACGCAGTATTTT. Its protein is CASSPGLAQDTQYF.

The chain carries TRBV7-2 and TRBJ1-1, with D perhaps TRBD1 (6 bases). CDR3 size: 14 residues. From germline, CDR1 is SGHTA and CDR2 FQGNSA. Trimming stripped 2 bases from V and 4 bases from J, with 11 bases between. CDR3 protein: CASSLLAGVTEAFF. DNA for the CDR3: TGTGCCAGCAGCTTATTGGCAGGGGTCACTGAAGCTTTCTTT.

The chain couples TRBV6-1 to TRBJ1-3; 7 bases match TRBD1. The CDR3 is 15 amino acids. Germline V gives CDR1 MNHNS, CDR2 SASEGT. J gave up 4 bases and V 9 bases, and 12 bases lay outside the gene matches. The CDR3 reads CASRDSLVPGNTIYF. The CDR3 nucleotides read TGTGCCAGTAGGGACAGCCTCGTACCCGGAAACACCATATATTTT.

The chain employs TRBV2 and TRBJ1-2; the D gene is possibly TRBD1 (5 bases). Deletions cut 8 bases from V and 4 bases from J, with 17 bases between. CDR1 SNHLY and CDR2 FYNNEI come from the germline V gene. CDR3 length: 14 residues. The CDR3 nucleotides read TGTGCCAGCCGACAAAACCGACAGATCTATGGCTACACCTTC. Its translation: CASRQNRQIYGYTF.

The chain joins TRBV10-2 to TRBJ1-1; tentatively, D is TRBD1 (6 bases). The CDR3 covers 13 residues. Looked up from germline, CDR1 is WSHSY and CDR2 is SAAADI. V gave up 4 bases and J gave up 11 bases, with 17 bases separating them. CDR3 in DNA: TGCGCCAGCAGTGTCGGGGACCAGGGGTGGGCTTTCTTT. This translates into CASSVGDQGWAFF.

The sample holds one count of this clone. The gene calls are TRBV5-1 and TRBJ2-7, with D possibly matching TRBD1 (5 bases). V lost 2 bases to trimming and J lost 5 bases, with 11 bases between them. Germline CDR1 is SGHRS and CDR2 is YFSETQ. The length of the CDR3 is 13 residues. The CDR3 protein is CASSLAGADEQYF. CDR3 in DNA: TGCGCCAGCAGCTTAGCTGGGGCGGACGAGCAGTACTTC.

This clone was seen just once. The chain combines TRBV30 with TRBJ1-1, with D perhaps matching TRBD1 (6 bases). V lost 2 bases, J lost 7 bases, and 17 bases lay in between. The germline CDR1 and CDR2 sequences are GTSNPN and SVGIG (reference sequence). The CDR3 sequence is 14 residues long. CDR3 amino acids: CAWSNTGTYHEAFF. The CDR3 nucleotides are TGTGCCTGGAGTAATACAGGGACCTACCATGAAGCTTTCTTT.

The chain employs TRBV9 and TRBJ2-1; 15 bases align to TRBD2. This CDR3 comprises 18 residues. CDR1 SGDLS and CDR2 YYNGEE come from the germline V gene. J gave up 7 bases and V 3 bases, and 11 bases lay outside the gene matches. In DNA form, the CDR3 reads TGTGCCAGCAGCGCTCCTGGGACTAGCGGGAGGAGTGGGAATGAGCAGTTCTTC. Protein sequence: CASSAPGTSGRSGNEQFF.

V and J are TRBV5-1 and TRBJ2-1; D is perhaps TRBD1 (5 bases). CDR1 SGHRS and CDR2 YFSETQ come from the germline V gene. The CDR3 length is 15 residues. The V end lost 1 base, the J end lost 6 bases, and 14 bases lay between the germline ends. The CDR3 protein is CASSLFYRSGNEQFF. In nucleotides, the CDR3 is TGCGCCAGCAGCTTGTTCTACAGGTCCGGCAATGAGCAGTTCTTC.

The DNA of the CDR3 is TGCGCCAGCAGGGCTAGCGGGATAGGTACAGATACGCAGTATTTT. Protein product: CASRASGIGTDTQYF. The chain uses TRBV5-1 and TRBJ2-3; 9 bases agree with TRBD2. The germline V gene encodes CDR1 SGHRS and CDR2 YFSETQ. This CDR3 has 15 amino acids. V was clipped by 5 bases and J by 3 bases; unmatched bases: 7.

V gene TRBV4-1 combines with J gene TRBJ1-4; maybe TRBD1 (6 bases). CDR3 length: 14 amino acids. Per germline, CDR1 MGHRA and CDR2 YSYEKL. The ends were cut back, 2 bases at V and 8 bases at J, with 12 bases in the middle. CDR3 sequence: CASSQSGVGEKLFF. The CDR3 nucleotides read TGCGCCAGCAGCCAATCAGGGGTAGGGGAAAAACTGTTTTTT.

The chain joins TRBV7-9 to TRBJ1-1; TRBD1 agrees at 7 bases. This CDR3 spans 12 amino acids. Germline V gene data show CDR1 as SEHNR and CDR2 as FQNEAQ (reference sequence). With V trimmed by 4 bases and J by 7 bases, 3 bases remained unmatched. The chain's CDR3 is CASSSGQIEAFF. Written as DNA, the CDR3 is TGTGCCAGCAGCTCGGGACAGATTGAAGCTTTCTTT.

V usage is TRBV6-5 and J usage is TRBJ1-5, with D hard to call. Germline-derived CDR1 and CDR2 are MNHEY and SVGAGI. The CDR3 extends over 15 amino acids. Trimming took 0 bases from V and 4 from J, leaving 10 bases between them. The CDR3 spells CASSYSYAQNQPQHF. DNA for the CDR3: TGTGCCAGCAGTTACTCGTATGCACAGAATCAGCCCCAGCATTTT.

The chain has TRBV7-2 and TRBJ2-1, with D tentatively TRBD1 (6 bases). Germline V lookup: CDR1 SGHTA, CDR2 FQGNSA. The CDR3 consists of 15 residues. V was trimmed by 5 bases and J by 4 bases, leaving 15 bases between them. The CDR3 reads CASSKTRDTYNEQFF. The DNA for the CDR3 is TGTGCCAGCAGCAAGACACGGGACACGTACAATGAGCAGTTCTTC.

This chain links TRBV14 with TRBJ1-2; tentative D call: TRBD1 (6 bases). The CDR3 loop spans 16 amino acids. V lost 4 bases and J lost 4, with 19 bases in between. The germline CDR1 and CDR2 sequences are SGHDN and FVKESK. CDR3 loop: CASSLTQGGRAYGYTF. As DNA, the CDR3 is TGTGCCAGCAGCCTCACACAGGGAGGGAGAGCCTATGGCTACACCTTC.

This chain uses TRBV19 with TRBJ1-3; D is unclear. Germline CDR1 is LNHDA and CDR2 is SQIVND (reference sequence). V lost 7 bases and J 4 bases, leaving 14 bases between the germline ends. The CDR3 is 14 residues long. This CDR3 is CASTSLEGGNTIYF. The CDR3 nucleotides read TGTGCCAGTACTTCCCTCGAGGGCGGAAACACCATATATTTT.

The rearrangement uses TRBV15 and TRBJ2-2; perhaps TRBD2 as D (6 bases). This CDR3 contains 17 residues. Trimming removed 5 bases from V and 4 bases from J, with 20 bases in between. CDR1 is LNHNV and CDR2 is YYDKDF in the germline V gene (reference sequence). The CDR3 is CATSRVSPGLFTGELFF. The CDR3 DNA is TGTGCCACCAGCCGCGTATCTCCGGGACTTTTCACCGGGGAGCTGTTTTTT.

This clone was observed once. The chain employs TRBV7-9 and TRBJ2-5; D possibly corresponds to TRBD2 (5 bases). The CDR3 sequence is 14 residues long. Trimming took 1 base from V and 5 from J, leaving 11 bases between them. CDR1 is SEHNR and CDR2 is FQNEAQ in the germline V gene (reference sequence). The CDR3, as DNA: TGTGCCAGCAGCTTAGGGGCAGGAGGCGAGACCCAGTACTTC. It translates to CASSLGAGGETQYF.

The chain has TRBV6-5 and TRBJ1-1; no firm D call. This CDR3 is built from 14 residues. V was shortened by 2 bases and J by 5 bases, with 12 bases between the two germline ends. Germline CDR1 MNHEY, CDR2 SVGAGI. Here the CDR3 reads CASSYKVERTEAFF. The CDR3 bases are TGTGCCAGCAGTTACAAAGTCGAGAGAACTGAAGCTTTCTTT.